These 19 T cell receptor beta chains came from one sample sequenced in a study of shared clonotypes between healthy human individuals. TCRdb's copy holds only in-frame clones and misses some; the assay was immunoSEQ multiplex PCR. The sample records 2 million to 2.5 million clones, about nine tenths being singletons. The sequencing sample was made of naive CD4+ T cells from PBMCs. Stated subset: CD45RA+ positively selected. The receptors were gathered from a man between 18 and 35 years old in good health. Some clones in this sample may be carry-over from other donors' samples.

This sequence joins TRBV28 and TRBJ1-5; TRBD1 is a possible D gene (6 bases). CDR1 and CDR2 from the germline V gene are MDHEN and SYDVKM. The V end was cut by 2 bases, the J end by 6 bases, with 11 bases between. The CDR3 spans 14 residues. The chain's CDR3 is CASSLRLGGQPQHF. In DNA, the CDR3 is TGTGCCAGCAGTTTACGACTAGGGGGTCAGCCCCAGCATTTT. The complete variable domain, with remaining parts taken from reference TRBV28 and TRBJ1-5, reads DVKVTQSSRYLVKRTGEKVFLECVQDMDHENMFWYRQDPGLGLRLIYFSYDVKMKEKGDIPEGYSVSREKKERFSLILESASTNQTSMYLCASSLRLGGQPQHFGDGTRLSIL.

The chain has TRBV6-1 and TRBJ1-1; possible D gene TRBD1, 6 bases. Trimming removed 6 bases at V and 1 base at J, with 12 bases between. From germline, CDR1 is MNHNS and CDR2 SASEGT. CDR3 size: 14 residues. The CDR3 loop is CASSLMTGNTEAFF. The CDR3 DNA reads as TGTGCCAGCAGCTTAATGACAGGGAACACTGAAGCTTTCTTT.

In the case of this clone: This specimen includes other DNA sequences encoding the same CDR3. The chain combines TRBV27 with TRBJ2-7, with TRBD2 identical over 8 bases. The CDR3 is 14 residues long. Germline loops: CDR1 MNHEY, CDR2 SMNVEV (reference sequence). J lost 1 base, V lost 5 bases, and 4 bases had no gene match. The CDR3 loop is CASSSTSGSYEQYF. Here the CDR3 DNA reads TGTGCCAGCAGTAGCACTAGCGGATCCTACGAGCAGTACTTC.

The chain recombines TRBV9 with TRBJ2-7; the D gene is possibly TRBD1 (6 bases). The germline V and J ends were trimmed by 1 base and 6 bases, with 14 bases remaining between them. Germline V gene sequence: CDR1 SGDLS, CDR2 YYNGEE. This CDR3 comprises 14 residues. The CDR3 DNA reads as TGTGCCAGCAGCGTAATGACAGGCCCTGGCGAGCAGTACTTC. Its translation is CASSVMTGPGEQYF.

The chain joins TRBV5-1 to TRBJ2-1, with 14 bases lining up with TRBD2. The CDR3 totals 16 residues. Germline CDR1 and CDR2: SGHRS and YFSETQ. J lost 9 bases, V lost 5 bases, and 10 bases had no gene match. CDR3 loop: CASRGGETSGRGEQFF. CDR3 DNA: TGCGCCAGCAGGGGCGGCGAGACTAGCGGGAGGGGTGAGCAGTTCTTC.

Details on this clone: A junction boundary mismatches the germline segment, possibly from a read error. The chain carries TRBV18 and TRBJ2-5; possible D gene TRBD1, 5 bases. Germline V gene lookup returns CDR1 KGHSH and CDR2 LQKENI. CDR3 length: 14 residues. For the CDR3, the DNA is TGTGCCAACTCACCAGGACATAGCCAAGAGACCCAGTACTTC. Its translation is CANSPGHSQETQYF.

The chain couples TRBV28 to TRBJ2-3; TRBD2 is a possible D gene (5 bases). Trimming took 4 bases from V and 3 from J, leaving 14 bases between them. The germline CDR1 and CDR2 sequences are MDHEN and SYDVKM. CDR3 length equals 15 residues. Written as DNA, the CDR3 is TGTGCCAGCAGTTCCCCCCGGGGAGAGACAGATACGCAGTATTTT. Residues: CASSSPRGETDTQYF.

The chain recombines TRBV15 with TRBJ2-7; TRBD2 is a possible D gene (6 bases). The germline V gene has CDR1 LNHNV and CDR2 YYDKDF (reference sequence). V lost 5 bases, J lost 4 bases, and 15 bases lay in between. The CDR3 runs to 14 residues. The CDR3 DNA follows: TGTGCCACCAGCCCTCGAGCGGGTGAGTACGAGCAGTACTTC. It yields the protein CATSPRAGEYEQYF. Filled out from reference TRBV15 and TRBJ2-7, the complete variable domain reads DAMVIQNPRYQVTQFGKPVTLSCSQTLNHNVMYWYQQKSSQAPKLLFHYYDKDFNNEADTPDNFQSRRPNTSFCFLDIRSPGLGDTAMYLCATSPRAGEYEQYFGPGTRLTVT.

This chain connects TRBV7-3 to TRBJ2-7; perhaps TRBD1 as D (5 bases). With 4 bases removed from V and 6 bases from J, the gap between germline ends came to 16 bases. Germline V gene lookup returns CDR1 SGHTA and CDR2 FQGTGA. The CDR3 has 14 amino acids. The CDR3 protein is CASSSRAQTGEQYF. In nucleotides, the CDR3 is TGTGCCAGCAGCTCCAGGGCTCAGACGGGCGAGCAGTACTTC.

This clone was seen more than once but under ten times. The chain employs TRBV27 and TRBJ1-1, with D tentatively TRBD1 (6 bases). There are 15 residues in the CDR3. With 5 bases removed from V and 4 bases from J, the gap between germline ends came to 17 bases. The germline gives CDR1 MNHEY, CDR2 SMNVEV (reference sequence). CDR3 sequence (DNA): TGTGCCAGCAGTGGGGGGGGGCGCACGACCACTGAAGCTTTCTTT. This encodes CASSGGGRTTTEAFF.

The chain employs TRBV5-1 and TRBJ2-1; 14 nucleotides align to TRBD2. Germline V gene lookup returns CDR1 SGHRS and CDR2 YFSETQ. The CDR3 totals 17 residues. V dropped 3 bases and J dropped 8; count of bases not matched to a gene: 10. Here the CDR3 DNA reads TGCGCCAGCAGCTCATCTGGAGGACTAGCGGGAGGAGATGAGCAGTTCTTC. Protein: CASSSSGGLAGGDEQFF.

V and J are TRBV7-3 and TRBJ2-2, with a possible D match to TRBD2 (6 bases). V was pared by 9 bases and J by 4 bases, with 15 bases between. The CDR3 extends over 14 amino acids. Per germline, CDR1 SGHTA and CDR2 FQGTGA. The CDR3 nucleotides read TGTGCCAGTTCGGGGCAGGGAGGCACCGGGGAGCTGTTTTTT. This gives the protein CASSGQGGTGELFF.

The sample holds a few counts of this clone. V usage is TRBV10-1 and J usage is TRBJ1-1; D remains unclear. CDR3 size: 14 residues. V dropped 0 bases and J dropped 1 base, with 6 bases sitting between them. The germline V gene encodes CDR1 WNHNN and CDR2 SYGVQD (reference sequence). The CDR3 is CASSESGRNTEAFF. The CDR3 DNA sequence: TGCGCCAGCAGTGAGTCGGGCAGGAACACTGAAGCTTTCTTT.

The V and J genes are TRBV29-1 and TRBJ2-4; TRBD1 might be the D (5 bases). Trimming cost V 2 bases and J 1 base, with 6 bases left between them. This CDR3 has 13 residues. CDR1 SQVTM and CDR2 ANQGSEA come from the germline V gene. The CDR3 protein is CSVESGAKNIQYF. The CDR3 coding sequence is TGCAGCGTTGAATCAGGGGCCAAAAACATTCAGTACTTC.

Worth noting for this clone: This sample also contains other DNA sequences that code for the same CDR3. The gene calls are TRBV20-1 and TRBJ2-5; D remains unclear. The germline V gene encodes CDR1 DFQATT and CDR2 SNEGSKA (reference sequence). The CDR3 covers 11 residues. Trimming left V 3 bases short and J 5 bases short, with 7 bases between. As DNA, the CDR3 is TGCAGTGCTAGTATTTCGGAGACCCAGTACTTC. Amino acids: CSASISETQYF.

This clone was counted a few times. V gene TRBV28 combines with J gene TRBJ1-5; D is uncertain. The CDR3 has 17 residues. V lost 5 bases and J 5 bases, leaving 22 bases between the germline ends. Germline V gives CDR1 MDHEN, CDR2 SYDVKM. As DNA, the CDR3 is TGTGCCAGCAGTCCCCGACCATTTGTGAGCCTCGATCAGCCCCAGCATTTT. Residues: CASSPRPFVSLDQPQHF.

The genes are TRBV5-4 and TRBJ2-1; D gene ambiguous. The V and J ends lost 3 bases and 9 bases respectively, with 22 bases between them. Germline V gene data show CDR1 as SGHNT and CDR2 as YYREEE (reference sequence). The CDR3 consists of 16 residues. CDR3 sequence (DNA): TGTGCCAGCAGCTCGCGGTTGGACCTCACCTCTCCTGAGCAGTTCTTC. The encoded protein is CASSSRLDLTSPEQFF.

V is TRBV10-3 and J is TRBJ1-1; 8 bases map to TRBD1. V shed 6 bases, J shed 5 bases, and the junction held 5 bases outside the gene matches. There are 13 residues in the CDR3. CDR1 is ENHRY and CDR2 is SYGVKD in the germline V gene. CDR3 nucleotide sequence: TGTGCCATCAGAGACAGGGGTTATACTGAAGCTTTCTTT. Amino acid sequence: CAIRDRGYTEAFF.

The rearrangement uses TRBV7-2 and TRBJ1-5; the match to TRBD1 covers 9 bases. V shed 4 bases and J 4 bases; nucleotides not matched to a gene: 2. Germline V CDR1 and CDR2: SGHTA, FQGNSA. The CDR3 covers 14 residues. Here the CDR3 reads CASSSGTGNQPQHF. CDR3 sequence (DNA): TGTGCCAGCAGCTCCGGGACAGGGAATCAGCCCCAGCATTTT.